This TCR beta chain was retrieved from a study of T cells in Graves' hyperthyroidism and ophthalmopathy. About the research overall: Blood from the periphery was taken at initial diagnosis, before any treatment. Study-level results: The model's output predicted ophthalmopathy at a median of roughly seven months prior to onset.

What was amplified from RNA transcripts were TCR beta CDR3 regions. The study used the HTBI primer set for a first-round RT-PCR of the TCR CDR3. One entry per CDR3 protein, called by TCRdb with MiXCR from the multiplex PCR reads. In the table there are a few hundred thousand distinct CDR3 sequences, about 15% of which are singletons. This clonotype was picked up many times. Its antigen is currently unknown. Source material: blood. This TCR was recovered from a woman aged 25 to 39 with Graves' ophthalmopathy.

This chain's CDR3 is CASSLRREQPQHF. CDR3 DNA sequence: TGTGCCAGCAGCTTAAGGCGGGAACAGCCCCAGCATTTT. The chain employs TRBV7-8 and TRBJ1-5; D gene unclear. The CDR3 consists of 13 residues. CDR1 is SGHVS and CDR2 is FQNEAQ in the germline V gene. V was pared by 2 bases and J by 7 bases, with 9 bases between. Together with reference TRBV7-8 and TRBJ1-5, the CDR3 gives the full variable domain: GAGVSQSPRYKVAKRGQDVALRCDPISGHVSLFWYQQALGQGPEFLTYFQNEAQLDKSGLPSDRFFAERPEGSVSTLKIQRTQQEDSAVYLCASSLRREQPQHFGDGTRLSIL.